This TCR beta chain was sequenced in a study of OX40 agonist ivuxolimab in advanced cancers. About the research overall: The mean age was roughly 60 years, ranging from about 20 to 79, with more than 70% of participants male. Eligibility admitted prior anti-PD-1, anti-PD-L1 or anti-CTLA-4 therapy; 35% to 40% had some. Study-wide points: Specificity for antigen went undetermined in the expanded peripheral T cells. The mean number of expanded clones was higher in CD8+ T cells than in CD4+.

Clones were read by immunoSEQ multiplex PCR, and TCRdb kept only the in-frame ones, dropping some. The sample consists of about 17,000 clones, roughly 73% of them appearing once. CDR1 SGHRS and CDR2 YFSETQ come from the germline V gene. CDR3 length equals 13 residues. Worth noting for this clone: The antigen is not known.

The material was CD4+ or CD8+ T cells sorted from blood, obtained in a trial of the OX40 agonist ivuxolimab. The receptor was derived from an adult with an advanced solid tumor such as melanoma, head and neck, liver or kidney cancer. This chain joins TRBV5-1 and TRBJ2-5, with TRBD1 as a possible D gene (6 bases). The J call may be wrong; the DNA end is better matched by TRBJ2-7. CDR3 coding DNA: TGCGCCAGCAGCTTGGACAGGGTGGACGAGCAGTACTTC. It codes for CASSLDRVDEQYF.